This TCR beta chain was found in a study of shared clonotypes between healthy human individuals. Whole-study findings and limits: Four donors shared 4.5% to 6.5% of their naive CD4 clonotypes. Generally, estimated richness proved larger in naive subsets than it did in memory subsets.

Sorted-subset replicate PCRs used roughly 180 ng DNA, 30,000 or so T cell genomes. The data were produced by immunoSEQ multiplex PCR, yet TCRdb's version contains in-frame clones alone and is incomplete. Found here are about 2.1 million clones, approximately 92% of them singletons; the top ten hold around 1.7%. Germline CDR1 is MDHEN and CDR2 is SYDVKM. The CDR3 sequence is 14 residues long. The ends were cut back, 7 bases at V and 1 base at J, with 14 bases in the middle. Concerning this clone itself: Its matching antigen is unknown.

Naive CD8 cells, CD45RO-negative and positively selected for CCR7, excluded terminally differentiated effector memory CD45RA+ cells. V usage is TRBV28 and J usage is TRBJ2-7, with a weak D call TRBD2 (5 bases). The clonotype comes from a man aged 18 to 30 in good health. Some clones in this sample may be carry-over from other donors' samples. The specimen was naive CD8+ T cells from PBMCs. This CDR3 is CASNLRELSYEQYF. As DNA, the CDR3 is TGTGCCAGCAATTTGAGGGAACTGTCCTACGAGCAGTACTTC.